This TCR beta chain originates from a study of CD8 T cells in Susac syndrome. Random hexamers primed reverse transcription of roughly 0.5 to 1 ug RNA. Each CDR3 protein is one row after TCRdb ran MiXCR on the immunoSEQ multiplex PCR reads. The table includes about 150,000 distinct CDR3 sequences, about 94% detected once. The receptor's source is a human donor with multiple sclerosis. The sequenced sample consisted of CD8+ T cells from PBMCs.

CDR3 nucleotides: TGCAGTGCCGCAAAACAGGGATACGAGCAGTACTTC. It translates to CSAAKQGYEQYF. The rearrangement uses TRBV20-1 and TRBJ2-7, with D possibly matching TRBD1 (6 bases). The CDR3 runs 12 residues. V was cut by 6 bases and J by 4 bases, with 13 bases left in between. Germline CDR1 is DFQATT and CDR2 is SNEGSKA (reference sequence).